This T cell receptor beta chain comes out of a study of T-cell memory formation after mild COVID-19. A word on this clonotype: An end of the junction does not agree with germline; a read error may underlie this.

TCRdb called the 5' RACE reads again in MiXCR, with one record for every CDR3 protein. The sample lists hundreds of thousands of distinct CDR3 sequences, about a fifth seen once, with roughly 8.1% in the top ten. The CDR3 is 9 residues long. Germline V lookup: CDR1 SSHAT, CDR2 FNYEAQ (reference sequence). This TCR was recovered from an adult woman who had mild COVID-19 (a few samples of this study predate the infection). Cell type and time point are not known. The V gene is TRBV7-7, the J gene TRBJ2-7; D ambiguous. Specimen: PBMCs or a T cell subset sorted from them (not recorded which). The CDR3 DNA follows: TGTGCCAGCAGCTTCAGCAGGTCCTTC. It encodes CASSFSRSF.